Listed below are T cell receptor beta chains from one sample, sequenced in a study of blood T cell repertoires in COVID-19. Some clones are missing from TCRdb's copy, which holds only in-frame ones; the method was immunoSEQ multiplex PCR. The sample has about 180,000 clones; more than 70% are singletons. Sequenced input: peripheral blood. All receptors come from a person between 65 and 79 years old with COVID-19, enrolled during active disease. Both conserved end residues are part of each CDR3. The D gene is left open where the match is weak. A row's size may be missing; if present it is once, few, many or a size class.

clone size,J gene,V gene,D gene,CDR3 protein,CDR3 DNA
-,TRBJ2-2,TRBV28,TRBD1,CASSYRGLNTGELFF,TGTGCCAGCAGTTACAGGGGCCTGAACACCGGGGAGCTGTTTTTT
-,TRBJ2-7,TRBV21-1,-,CAGYSTYEQYF,TGTGCCGGATACAGCACCTACGAGCAGTACTTC
-,TRBJ1-1,TRBV7-8,TRBD1,CASTGTGVHTEAFF,TGTGCCAGCACCGGGACAGGGGTGCACACTGAAGCTTTCTTT
-,TRBJ1-3,TRBV6-5,-,CASSYSTRASGNTIYF,TGTGCCAGCAGTTACTCGACCAGGGCCTCTGGAAACACCATATATTTT
-,TRBJ2-1,TRBV5-4,-,CASSLDLGTPQGEQFF,TGTGCCAGCAGCTTGGACCTCGGGACTCCTCAAGGTGAGCAGTTCTTC
-,TRBJ2-1,TRBV19,-,CASSIVGGARGGQFF,TGTGCCAGTAGTATCGTCGGGGGAGCGCGAGGCGGGCAGTTCTTC
-,TRBJ1-5,TRBV28,-,CASSLSQPQHF,TGTGCCAGCAGTCTTAGTCAGCCCCAGCATTTT
-,TRBJ2-1,TRBV28,-,CASSGGGSYNEQFF,TGTGCCAGCAGCGGTGGGGGGTCCTACAATGAGCAGTTCTTC
-,TRBJ2-6,TRBV27,-,CASSRDSGANVLTF,TGTGCCAGCAGTAGAGACTCTGGGGCCAACGTCCTGACTTTC
-,TRBJ1-5,TRBV6-5,-,CASSLGRVYNQPQHF,TGTGCCAGCAGCCTAGGCCGGGTTTACAATCAGCCCCAGCATTTT
few,TRBJ1-5,TRBV10-3,-,CAISEGTDYSNQPQHF,TGTGCCATCAGTGAGGGTACAGACTATAGCAATCAGCCCCAGCATTTT
few,TRBJ1-1,TRBV25-1,-,CASSGNTERLNTEAFF,TGTGCCAGCAGTGGGAATACAGAACGGCTAAACACTGAAGCTTTCTTT
-,TRBJ1-6,TRBV5-1,TRBD1,CASSLEGTGNNSPLHF,TGCGCCAGCAGCTTGGAAGGGACAGGGAATAATTCACCCCTCCACTTT
-,TRBJ1-2,TRBV4-3,TRBD1,CASSQEVLRGPPHGYTF,TGCGCCAGCAGCCAAGAGGTGTTGAGGGGGCCCCCCCATGGCTACACCTTC
-,TRBJ2-1,TRBV11-3,TRBD2,CASSLRTSGGNEQFF,TGTGCCAGCAGCTTAAGGACTAGCGGGGGGAATGAGCAGTTCTTC
-,TRBJ2-2,TRBV25-1,TRBD2,CASSATPGLATGTGELFF,TGTGCCAGCAGTGCCACGCCGGGACTAGCGACGGGGACCGGGGAGCTGTTTTTT
-,TRBJ2-1,TRBV5-5,TRBD1,CASNRPGGPRQQFF,TGTGCCAGCAACAGACCAGGGGGCCCTCGCCAGCAGTTCTTC
few,TRBJ1-5,TRBV28,-,CASSLRARGFNQPQHF,TGTGCCAGCAGTTTACGGGCGCGGGGCTTCAATCAGCCCCAGCATTTT
-,TRBJ2-7,TRBV5-5,-,CASSWSSYEQYF,TGTGCCAGCAGCTGGAGCTCCTACGAGCAGTACTTC
-,TRBJ2-2,TRBV7-8,-,CASSEWSGSTGELFF,TGTGCCAGCAGCGAATGGTCAGGGTCGACCGGGGAGCTGTTTTTT
-,TRBJ1-1,TRBV28,-,CASPSRTGGAEEAFF,TGTGCCAGTCCAAGCCGGACTGGGGGCGCCGAGGAAGCTTTCTTT
once,TRBJ1-1,TRBV5-4,-,CASSRVQGLATEAFF,TGTGCCAGCAGCCGGGTGCAGGGGTTGGCCACTGAAGCTTTCTTT
-,TRBJ2-7,TRBV29-1,TRBD1,CSAKGRGQGRYEQYF,TGCAGCGCCAAGGGGCGGGGACAGGGTCGTTACGAGCAGTACTTC
few,TRBJ2-6,TRBV19,-,CASTSGGAGANVLTF,TGTGCCAGCACGTCGGGCGGGGCTGGGGCCAACGTCCTGACTTTC
-,TRBJ1-1,TRBV28,TRBD1,CASSSTGTGDLGAGSEAFF,TGTGCCAGCAGTTCAACCGGGACAGGGGACCTGGGGGCCGGGTCTGAAGCTTTCTTT
-,TRBJ2-5,TRBV30,-,CASTGKFQETQYF,TGTGCCTCAACAGGGAAATTCCAAGAGACCCAGTACTTC
-,TRBJ1-6,TRBV2,TRBD1,CASYPRTETGRKLSPLHF,TGTGCCAGCTACCCAAGGACGGAGACAGGGAGAAAGCTCTCACCCCTCCACTTT
-,TRBJ1-6,TRBV7-8,-,CASSLVSDNSPLHF,TGTGCCAGCAGCTTAGTATCAGATAATTCACCCCTCCACTTT
-,TRBJ2-3,TRBV3-1/TRBV3-2,TRBD2,CASSQGSIRARGTRGGDTQYF,TGTGCCAGCAGCCAAGGGTCCATCCGGGCTCGCGGGACCCGGGGGGGAGATACGCAGTATTTT
-,TRBJ1-5,TRBV28,TRBD1,CASSPQGAADQPQHF,TGTGCCAGCAGCCCACAGGGGGCGGCGGATCAGCCCCAGCATTTT
-,TRBJ2-2,TRBV6-2/TRBV6-3,-,CASSYGRTGSTGELFF,TGTGCCAGCAGTTACGGTCGGACGGGAAGCACCGGGGAGCTGTTTTTT
-,TRBJ1-5,TRBV19,TRBD1,CASTPRGTGAIGNQPQHF,TGTGCCAGTACCCCCAGAGGGACAGGGGCAATCGGCAATCAGCCCCAGCATTTT
-,TRBJ2-1,TRBV5-4,-,CASSWKSLDIPNEQFF,TGTGCCAGCAGTTGGAAAAGTCTGGACATCCCCAATGAGCAGTTCTTC
-,TRBJ2-3,TRBV7-2,TRBD2,CASSPSLQRGRTDTQYF,TGTGCCAGCAGCCCTTCCCTACAGCGGGGACGCACAGATACGCAGTATTTT
-,TRBJ2-7,TRBV27,-,CASSTYQGHEQYF,TGTGCCAGCAGTACCTACCAGGGCCACGAGCAGTACTTC
few,TRBJ1-6,TRBV6-1,-,CASSDKRTVNSPLHF,TGTGCCAGCAGTGATAAGAGGACAGTCAATTCACCCCTCCACTTT
-,TRBJ2-3,TRBV11-2,TRBD2,CASSLSGSVATQYF,TGTGCCAGCAGCTTGAGCGGGAGCGTGGCTACGCAGTATTTT
few,TRBJ1-4,TRBV28,TRBD1,CASTGTAEKLFF,TGTGCCAGCACCGGGACAGCCGAAAAACTGTTTTTT
-,TRBJ1-4,TRBV4-3,TRBD1,CASSQEGGGTEGEKLFF,TGCGCCAGCAGCCAAGAGGGCGGTGGGACAGAAGGCGAAAAACTGTTTTTT
-,TRBJ2-3,TRBV5-4,TRBD1,CASNGQVTDTQYF,TGTGCCAGTAATGGACAGGTCACAGATACGCAGTATTTT
-,TRBJ1-6,TRBV19,-,CASSTRTETYNSPLHF,TGTGCCAGTAGTACTCGGACAGAGACCTATAATTCACCCCTCCACTTT
-,TRBJ2-5,TRBV5-5,-,CASSLRENRGETQYF,TGTGCCAGCAGCTTGAGAGAGAATCGAGGGGAGACCCAGTACTTC
-,TRBJ1-2,TRBV19,TRBD1,CASRKPGQINYGYTF,TGTGCCAGTAGAAAACCGGGACAGATAAACTATGGCTACACCTTC
-,TRBJ2-7,TRBV2,-,CASSEASAPSF,TGTGCCAGCAGTGAAGCTAGCGCGCCGAGCTTC
-,TRBJ1-2,TRBV3-1/TRBV3-2,-,CASSPEDAGLEGYTF,TGTGCCAGCAGCCCGGAGGACGCGGGGTTGGAAGGCTACACCTTC
-,TRBJ2-1,TRBV19,TRBD1,CASSIGRGSPHQFF,TGTGCCAGTAGTATAGGCAGGGGGTCCCCCCATCAGTTCTTC
-,TRBJ1-6,TRBV29-1,-,CSVEDEGSRYPYNSPLHF,TGCAGCGTTGAGGATGAGGGATCGCGTTACCCCTATAATTCACCCCTCCACTTT
-,TRBJ2-5,TRBV10-2,TRBD2,CASSERLAGGLGKETQYF,TGCGCCAGCAGTGAGAGACTAGCGGGGGGGCTGGGAAAAGAGACCCAGTACTTC
-,TRBJ2-3,TRBV7-2,-,CASSLAGGPGTQYF,TGTGCCAGCAGCTTAGCGGGGGGGCCGGGTACGCAGTATTTT
-,TRBJ2-7,TRBV28,TRBD1,CASSTSMGTVYEQYF,TGTGCCAGCAGCACATCCATGGGGACAGTCTACGAGCAGTACTTC
-,TRBJ1-2,TRBV6-6,TRBD1,CASRRTGDYGYTF,TGTGCCAGCAGGCGGACAGGGGACTATGGCTACACCTTC